This paragraph covers one T cell receptor (beta chain) sequence. These data belong to a study of cytomegalovirus exposure and HLA in healthy donors. 13 Jbeta primers and 60 Vbeta primers were used for the PCR. Clones were read by immunoSEQ multiplex PCR, and TCRdb kept only the in-frame ones, dropping some. This table has 100,000 to 150,000 clones, around 70% appearing once. CDR1 and CDR2 from the germline V gene are SGHVS and FQNEAQ. The ends were cut back, 5 bases at V and 1 base at J, with 17 bases in the middle. This CDR3 spans 16 amino acids. The chain is built from TRBV7-8 and TRBJ1-1, with D possibly matching TRBD1 (5 bases). This clonotype originated in a woman aged 55-69 years in good health and CMV-seropositive. The sequenced sample was PBMCs. CDR3 loop: CASSPDSRRGNTEAFF. The CDR3 DNA is TGTGCCAGCAGCCCCGACAGTAGACGAGGGAACACTGAAGCTTTCTTT.